The rows below give T cell receptor beta chains drawn from one sample of a study of T cells in Graves' hyperthyroidism and ophthalmopathy. MiXCR, run by TCRdb on the multiplex PCR reads, gives a single entry per CDR3 protein. The table shows a few hundred thousand distinct CDR3 sequences, with 15% to 20% occurring only once. The sequenced material came from blood. The source is a woman between 18 and 29 years old with Graves' ophthalmopathy. Both conserved end residues are part of each CDR3. The D gene is left open where the match is weak. Size is omitted from some rows. Given values are once, few, many or a class for expanded clones.

size: NA; V: TRBV28; J: TRBJ1-5; D: NA; DNA: TGTGCCAGCAGTTCAGGGGTCCCTCGGCCCCAGCATTTT; CDR3: CASSSGVPRPQHF
size: many; V: TRBV30; J: TRBJ1-4; D: TRBD1; DNA: TGTGCCTGGGCGACAGGGGGAGATGAAAAACTGTTTTTT; CDR3: CAWATGGDEKLFF
size: many; V: TRBV5-6; J: TRBJ1-5; D: NA; DNA: TGTGCCAGCAGCTTCCAGGGGAATCAGCCCCAGCATTTT; CDR3: CASSFQGNQPQHF
size: NA; V: TRBV28; J: TRBJ2-1; D: TRBD1; DNA: TGTGCCAGCAGTTTAACTAAACTGGGGACAGGATCCTACAATGAGCAGTTCTTC; CDR3: CASSLTKLGTGSYNEQFF
size: many; V: TRBV3-1; J: TRBJ1-3; D: NA; DNA: TGTGCCAGCAGCCAAGGTAGACTCTCTGGAAACACCATATATTTT; CDR3: CASSQGRLSGNTIYF
size: NA; V: TRBV12-3/TRBV12-4; J: TRBJ2-1; D: TRBD2; DNA: TGTGCCAGCAGTTTAAGACTAGCGGGGCTCTATGAGCAGTTCTTC; CDR3: CASSLRLAGLYEQFF
size: few; V: TRBV28; J: TRBJ1-4; D: TRBD1; DNA: TGTGCCAGCAATCTTGGACAGGGGGAGACCGAAAAACTGTTTTTT; CDR3: CASNLGQGETEKLFF
size: many; V: TRBV2; J: TRBJ1-1; D: NA; DNA: TGTGCCAGCATCGCTTTTGGGTCCACTGAAGCTTTCTTT; CDR3: CASIAFGSTEAFF
size: NA; V: TRBV12-3/TRBV12-4; J: TRBJ2-1; D: NA; DNA: TGTGCCAGCAGTTCGCAAGGCGGGACGATCAATGAGCAGTTCTTC; CDR3: CASSSQGGTINEQFF
size: few; V: TRBV5-6; J: TRBJ1-3; D: TRBD1; DNA: TGTGCCAGCAGCTTGAGCGGGACAGGGCATCGGGGTGGAAACACCATATATTTT; CDR3: CASSLSGTGHRGGNTIYF
size: many; V: TRBV2; J: TRBJ1-2; D: TRBD1; DNA: TGTGCCAGCAACCCGACAGGGAACTATGGCTACACCTTC; CDR3: CASNPTGNYGYTF
size: many; V: TRBV5-1; J: TRBJ1-1; D: NA; DNA: TGCGCCAGCAGCTCTCCAGAACGGAACACTGAAGCTTTCTTT; CDR3: CASSSPERNTEAFF
size: few; V: TRBV24-1; J: TRBJ2-7; D: TRBD1; DNA: TGTGCCACCAGTGATGAAGCGATCTTCGGACAGGGGAGCCACGAGCAGTACTTC; CDR3: CATSDEAIFGQGSHEQYF
size: many; V: TRBV6-2/TRBV6-3; J: TRBJ2-7; D: TRBD2; DNA: TGTGCCAGCAGTACTAGCGGGAGCTCCTACGAGCAGTACTTC; CDR3: CASSTSGSSYEQYF
size: many; V: TRBV20-1; J: TRBJ2-5; D: NA; DNA: TGCAGTGCCCACACACCGGGGGTTGAGACCCAGTACTTC; CDR3: CSAHTPGVETQYF
size: many; V: TRBV10-3; J: TRBJ1-2; D: TRBD1; DNA: TGTGCCATCAGTGATGGGACAGGGACCTCCTATGGCTACACCTTC; CDR3: CAISDGTGTSYGYTF
size: many; V: TRBV6-1; J: TRBJ1-5; D: NA; DNA: TGTGCCAGCAGTGGGGGGGCGTTTACCTATCAGCCCCAGCATTTT; CDR3: CASSGGAFTYQPQHF
size: many; V: TRBV24-1; J: TRBJ2-5; D: TRBD2; DNA: TGTGCCACCTCCGACGGGGGGCAAGAGACCCAGTACTTC; CDR3: CATSDGGQETQYF
size: few; V: TRBV5-6; J: TRBJ1-1; D: NA; DNA: TGTGCCAGCAGTTCCCTTGAGGTTGAAGCTTTCTTT; CDR3: CASSSLEVEAFF
size: many; V: TRBV20-1; J: TRBJ1-4; D: NA; DNA: TGCAGTGCTAGTCGAGGGGACGAAAAACTGTTTTTT; CDR3: CSASRGDEKLFF
size: many; V: TRBV10-3; J: TRBJ2-1; D: NA; DNA: TGTGCCATCAGTGACCTGAATGAGCAGTTCTTC; CDR3: CAISDLNEQFF
size: few; V: TRBV15; J: TRBJ2-7; D: NA; DNA: TGTGCCACCAGGCAATGGGACGGTTCCTACGAGCAGTACTTC; CDR3: CATRQWDGSYEQYF
size: few; V: TRBV5-1; J: TRBJ2-7; D: NA; DNA: TGCGCCAGCAGCTTGGGGGCGGTAAGCTCCTACGAGCAGTACTTC; CDR3: CASSLGAVSSYEQYF
size: many; V: TRBV28; J: TRBJ2-2; D: TRBD1; DNA: TGTGCCAGCAGTTTTGACAGGGGTTACCCAGGCACCGGGGAGCTGTTTTTT; CDR3: CASSFDRGYPGTGELFF
size: few; V: TRBV30; J: TRBJ1-5; D: NA; DNA: TGTGCCTGGAGTGGGGTAAGGGCCGTAGGGGATCAGCCCCAGCATTTT; CDR3: CAWSGVRAVGDQPQHF
size: NA; V: TRBV7-3; J: TRBJ2-2; D: TRBD1; DNA: TGTGCCAGCAGCTATTTGCCCCATTCCACTTGGACAGGGGGCGATCACACCGGGGAGCTGTTTTTT; CDR3: CASSYLPHSTWTGGDHTGELFF
size: many; V: TRBV30; J: TRBJ1-2; D: NA; DNA: TGTGCCTGGAGTGTAGGGGACTCTGGCTACACCTTC; CDR3: CAWSVGDSGYTF